Listed below are T cell receptor beta chains from one sample, sequenced in a study of CD8+ T cells in alopecia areata. TCRdb's copy holds only in-frame clones and misses some; the assay was immunoSEQ multiplex PCR. The table has 150,000 to 200,000 clones, around three fifths seen once. The source material was CD4+ T cells sorted from blood, sampled at week 24, from a patient treated with tofacitinib. The receptors stem from a human donor with alopecia areata. The CDR3 runs from the conserved cysteine through the conserved F or W. A D gene is named only where the DNA matches it firmly. Part of the rows lack a size; the others show once, few, many or a class for expanded clones.

. TRBJ1-1 . TRBV30 TGTGCCTGGAGTCCAGGGACCACTGAAGCTTTCTTT CAWSPGTTEAFF
. TRBJ1-2 . TRBV5-6 TGTGCCAGCAGCTTGGGCACAGGGACGGTTGCTGGCTACACCTTC CASSLGTGTVAGYTF
. TRBJ2-3 TRBD2 TRBV7-9 TGTGCCAGCAGCTTAGGCGGGGGAAACACAGATACGCAGTATTTT CASSLGGGNTDTQYF
. TRBJ2-5 TRBD2 TRBV6-1 TGTGCCAGCAGTGGGACTAGCGGGGGGGACCAGTACTTC CASSGTSGGDQYF
few TRBJ2-7 . TRBV7-9 TGTGCCAGCAGCTTGTCCAGCGTAGCCTACGAGCAGTACTTC CASSLSSVAYEQYF
. TRBJ1-2 TRBD1 TRBV6-6 TGTGCCAGCAGTTCGCAGGGGGGCTATGGCTACACCTTC CASSSQGGYGYTF
. TRBJ1-4 . TRBV4-1 TGCGCCAGCAGCCAATTGATCCCAACCAGCGGTGAAAAACTGTTTTTT CASSQLIPTSGEKLFF
. TRBJ2-7 TRBD2 TRBV5-4 TGTGCCAGCAGCTTGGCCGGCGGGGGGCCACCCTACGAGCAGTACTTC CASSLAGGGPPYEQYF
. TRBJ1-2 . TRBV13 TGTGCCAGCAGCTTCCAGGGACGGCCCTATGGCTACACCTTC CASSFQGRPYGYTF
few TRBJ2-7 . TRBV27 TGTGCCAGCACCCCGCTGTACAGACCCTACGAGCAGTACTTC CASTPLYRPYEQYF
once TRBJ1-2 . TRBV19 TGTGCCAGTAGTATCCGGGCCCCCTTC CASSIRAPF
. TRBJ2-6 TRBD1 TRBV4-2 TGTGCCAGCAGCCAAAAACCCACAGGGGGCGGCTCTGGGGCCAACGTCCTGACTTTC CASSQKPTGGGSGANVLTF
. TRBJ1-5 . TRBV6-6 TGTGCCAGCAATAAGATACAGGATGGTCAGCCCCAGCATTTT CASNKIQDGQPQHF
. TRBJ2-5 . TRBV5-1 TGCGCCAGCAGCCCTGGGACCAACCAAGAGACCCAGTACTTC CASSPGTNQETQYF
. TRBJ1-5 . TRBV7-2 TGTGCCAGCAGCCAGAGCAGGTCAAGCAATCAGCCCCAGCATTTT CASSQSRSSNQPQHF
. TRBJ1-2 TRBD1 TRBV9 TGTGCCAGCAGCGAAGGGACAGCTAACTATGGCTACACCTTC CASSEGTANYGYTF
. TRBJ1-5 . TRBV29-1 TGCAGCGCGCAAAGAAATAGCAATCAGCCCCAGCATTTT CSAQRNSNQPQHF